The 22 T cell receptor beta chains below all came from one sample that was sequenced in a study of Graves' ophthalmopathy and Graves' hyperthyroidism. Amplification targeted the TCR beta CDR3 regions, with RNA transcripts as the source material. First-round RT-PCR with HTBI primers preceded a second-round multiplex PCR. One entry per CDR3 protein, called by TCRdb with MiXCR from the multiplex PCR reads. The sample lists 560,000 or so distinct CDR3 sequences, about 35% seen once, with approximately 4.1% in the top ten. Sequencing was carried out using peripheral blood or thyroid tissue (not recorded which). All receptors come from an adult man with Graves' hyperthyroidism.

Concerning this clonotype itself: A clone one base away is much larger, so this may be a read error. This sequence joins TRBV2 and TRBJ1-2; a possible D gene is TRBD1 (5 bases). Germline V gene lookup returns CDR1 SNHLY and CDR2 FYNNEI. Trimming cost V 3 bases and J 6 bases, with 14 bases left between them. This CDR3 has 14 residues. The CDR3 DNA is TGTGCCAGCAGTGATTCGGGGTGGGGACATGGCTACACCTTC. Translating it yields CASSDSGWGHGYTF.

In its sample, this clonotype was seen once. Because the CDR3's place on the DNA is in doubt, the DNA is left out and the CDR3 is given as listed by TCRdb. This chain links TRBV15 with TRBJ2-7; the D call TRBD1 from the table was never checked on the DNA. Germline V lookup: CDR1 LNHNV, CDR2 YYDKDF (reference sequence). Inclusive of both ends, the CDR3 amounts to 18 amino acids. CDR3 protein: CATSIYLCSVAPGGEQYF.

The CDR3 is CASSVATSNTGELFF. In DNA, the CDR3 is TGTGCCAGCAGCGTAGCTACCTCCAACACCGGGGAGCTGTTTTTT. The V call is TRBV9, the J call TRBJ2-2; D remains ambiguous. Germline-derived CDR1 and CDR2 are SGDLS and YYNGEE. The length of the CDR3 is 15 residues. V was trimmed by 0 bases and J by 2 bases, leaving 8 bases between them.

The J gene is TRBJ2-1, the V gene TRBV29-1, with TRBD2 identical over 12 bases. V shed 5 bases, J shed 11 bases, and the junction held 10 bases outside the gene matches. This CDR3 comprises 14 residues. Germline CDR1 SQVTM, CDR2 ANQGSEA. The CDR3 region has the DNA TGCAGCGTTCGAGGGTGGACTAGCGGGGAACAGCAGTTCTTC. Translation: CSVRGWTSGEQQFF.

As regards this clonotype: Given a much more abundant clone one base away, this may be a read error. The rearrangement links TRBV5-1 to TRBJ1-2, with D uncertain. The CDR3 has 13 residues. Trimming removed 7 bases from V and 4 bases from J, with 14 bases in between. CDR1 SGHRS and CDR2 YFSETQ come from the germline V gene. CDR3 residues: CASSGTFGYGYTF. For the CDR3, the DNA is TGCGCCAGCTCGGGCACCTTCGGCTATGGCTACACCTTC.

A remark on this clonotype: A read error may be the cause here, since a much bigger clone is one base away. Written as DNA, the CDR3 is TGTGCCAGCAGCCCACAGGGGGGGCGTGCTGAAGCTCTCTTT. Translating it yields CASSPQGGRAEALF. The chain links TRBV6-5 to TRBJ1-1, with 8 bases that match TRBD1. The CDR3 sequence is 14 residues long. Germline V lookup: CDR1 MNHEY, CDR2 SVGAGI.

This clonotype was recorded a few times. This chain connects TRBV12-3 or TRBV12-4 to TRBJ2-7; D perhaps matches TRBD2 (5 bases). V was cut by 5 bases and J by 6 bases, with 17 bases left in between. CDR3 length: 14 residues. The CDR3 spells CASSRTALGGEQYF. CDR3 in DNA: TGTGCCAGCAGTAGGACTGCGTTAGGTGGCGAGCAGTACTTC.

This clonotype was found many times. The rearrangement links TRBV12-3 or TRBV12-4 to TRBJ2-2, with 7 nucleotides matching TRBD1. The CDR3 totals 16 residues. Trimming at V came to 2 bases and at J to 3 bases, leaving 6 bases not matched to a gene. The CDR3 DNA reads TGTGCCAGCAGTTTATCGAGGGGGCATGACACCGGGGAGCTGTTTTTT. Protein sequence: CASSLSRGHDTGELFF.

This clonotype came up many times. The rearrangement uses TRBV20-1 and TRBJ1-5; 7 nucleotides match TRBD1. Germline CDR1 reads DFQATT; CDR2 reads SNEGSKA (reference sequence). This CDR3 has 14 residues. J lost 5 bases, V lost 0 bases, and 4 bases had no gene match. The CDR3 bases are TGCAGTGCTAGAGATGTGACAGGGTATCAGCCCCAGCATTTT. It encodes CSARDVTGYQPQHF.

This sequence joins TRBV29-1 and TRBJ2-5; D assignment may be TRBD1 or TRBD2 (5 bases each). The V gene lost 7 bases and the J gene lost 5 bases, with 23 bases spanning the gap. The CDR3 has 15 residues. In germline, CDR1 is SQVTM, CDR2 ANQGSEA. CDR3 protein: CSAGDGASPQETQYF. CDR3 coding DNA: TGCAGCGCTGGCGACGGGGCATCACCTCAGGAGACCCAGTACTTC.

Turning to this clonotype: The junction and the germline gene differ at one end; a read error may be behind it. This chain connects TRBV10-3 to TRBJ2-5; TRBD1 matches at 7 bases. The germline CDR1 and CDR2 sequences are ENHRY and SYGVKD. This CDR3 comprises 14 residues. CDR3 protein: CASSEQGWTGTQYF. The CDR3 nucleotides are TGTGCCAGCAGTGAACAGGGGTGGACGGGGACCCAGTACTTC.

To note about this clonotype: A single base separates this from a much larger clone, so it may be a read error. The chain is built from TRBV2 and TRBJ2-3, with TRBD1 matching over 9 bases. The CDR3 length is 15 residues. V was clipped by 4 bases and J by 2 bases; unmatched bases: 4. CDR1 and CDR2 (germline): SNHLY, FYNNEI. CDR3 coding DNA: TGTGCCAGCAGTGGAGGGACAGGGTACACAGATACGCAGTATTTT. Its protein product is CASSGGTGYTDTQYF.

Worth noting for this clonotype: A clone one base away is much larger, so this may be a read error. V is TRBV12-3 or TRBV12-4 and J is TRBJ2-2; tentative D call: TRBD2 (5 bases). This CDR3 spans 11 amino acids. CDR3 in amino acids: CASKLAGKLFF. Written as DNA, the CDR3 is TGTGCCAGCAAATTAGCCGGGAAGCTGTTTTTT.

This clonotype was counted at least ten times. V is TRBV19 and J is TRBJ2-7; D perhaps matches TRBD1 (5 bases). This CDR3 comprises 15 residues. Germline V gene sequence: CDR1 LNHDA, CDR2 SQIVND (reference sequence). V was trimmed by 3 bases and J by 7 bases, leaving 19 bases between them. CDR3 DNA: TGTGCCAGTAGTATTAGACCGTTTGCCAGGGTGGAGCAGTACTTC. Translating it yields CASSIRPFARVEQYF.

Ten or more counts support this clonotype. The V and J genes are TRBV4-1 and TRBJ2-7; D may be TRBD1 (6 bases). Trimming pared 0 bases from V and 4 bases from J, leaving 13 bases between. This CDR3 contains 15 residues. CDR1 is MGHRA and CDR2 is YSYEKL in the germline V gene. The CDR3 protein is CASSQDWTVNYEQYF. The CDR3 DNA follows: TGCGCCAGCAGCCAAGACTGGACAGTGAATTACGAGCAGTACTTC.

This clonotype was detected many times. This rearrangement joins TRBV11-3 to TRBJ1-3, with TRBD1 matching 11 bases. The CDR3 is made up of 15 amino acids. Germline CDR1 is SGHNT and CDR2 is YENEEA. Unmatched junction bases numbered 4, after V lost 5 bases and J lost 4 bases. CDR3 in amino acids: CASSGTGGLGNTIYF. As DNA, the CDR3 is TGTGCCAGCAGCGGGACAGGGGGACTCGGAAACACCATATATTTT.

This clonotype came up many times. The gene calls are TRBV15 and TRBJ2-3; TRBD1 aligns across 8 bases. Germline V gives CDR1 LNHNV, CDR2 YYDKDF (reference sequence). The V segment lost 2 bases and the J segment 2 bases; nucleotides outside the gene matches: 9. The CDR3 runs to 17 residues. The CDR3 nucleotides read TGTGCCACCAGCAGATGGACAGGGAGCATACTCACAGATACGCAGTATTTT. Amino acids: CATSRWTGSILTDTQYF.

This chain links TRBV6-5 with TRBJ1-5; 8 bases fit TRBD1. Losses at the gene ends were 6 bases for V and 0 bases for J; bases not matched to a gene: 10. CDR1 MNHEY and CDR2 SVGAGI come from the germline V gene. The CDR3 spans 17 residues. CDR3 sequence (DNA): TGTGCCAGCAGGCCGGGACAGGCTCGCTATAGCAATCAGCCCCAGCATTTT. It yields the protein CASRPGQARYSNQPQHF.

Many counts were recorded for this clonotype. This sequence joins TRBV5-6 and TRBJ1-1; D is unclear. The germline V gene has CDR1 SGHDT and CDR2 YYEEEE. Between the trimmed V and J ends, which lost 2 bases and 5 bases, there was a span of 10 bases. The CDR3 runs to 13 residues. The CDR3, as DNA: TGTGCCAGCAGCTTATTTGCGGGAACTGAAGCTTTCTTT. Its protein is CASSLFAGTEAFF.

Note on this clonotype: One end of the junction fails to match germline, which may point to a read error. The chain couples TRBV10-3 to TRBJ1-1; D is uncertain. This CDR3 contains 12 residues. Germline loops: CDR1 ENHRY, CDR2 SYGVKD. CDR3 protein: CTISEGNTEAFF. CDR3 nucleotides: TGTACCATCAGTGAAGGGAACACTGAAGCCTTCTTT.

The chain couples TRBV20-1 to TRBJ1-5; D is uncertain. Germline assignment: CDR1 DFQATT and CDR2 SNEGSKA (reference sequence). The CDR3 is 13 residues long. The germline V and J ends were trimmed by 0 bases and 9 bases, with 12 bases remaining between them. The CDR3 DNA follows: TGCAGTGCTAGAGATTGGGAATCTGGGCCCCAGCATTTT. It codes for CSARDWESGPQHF.

This clonotype showed up many times. The chain couples TRBV4-2 to TRBJ1-1; D is unresolved. V was pared by 0 bases and J by 1 base, with 3 bases between. The CDR3 consists of 13 residues. CDR1 and CDR2 from the germline V gene are LGHNA and YNFKEQ. The CDR3 is CASSQEWNTEAFF. The DNA of the CDR3 is TGTGCCAGCAGCCAAGAGTGGAACACTGAAGCTTTCTTT.